This entry concerns a single TCR beta chain. The antigen is unknown. This CDR3 is missing its conserved last phenylalanine or tryptophan, likely due to a read error. The DNA is omitted, as the CDR3 cannot be located on it reliably, and the CDR3 follows TCRdb's listing. From the reads, TCRdb called clonotypes with MiXCR, one entry per CDR3 protein. The table records roughly 730,000 distinct CDR3 sequences, about 33% of them present only once. This specimen belongs to a study of T cell repertoires in cytomegalovirus infection. Looking at the study overall: Signatures in public TCR beta sequences pointed to both CMV infection and matching HLA type.

The CDR3 has 17 residues if both end residues are counted. Germline-derived CDR1 and CDR2 are MNHEY and SVGEGT. Overall study results and limits: CMV carriers having the relevant HLA were flagged by cumulative public TCR beta family frequency.

The chain uses TRBV6-2 or TRBV6-3 and TRBJ2-1; the DNA was not compared with TRBD2, the D call given in the table. The source is a human donor in good health (CMV status not recorded). Some clones in this sample may be carry-over from other donors' samples. Sequenced here: cultured PBMCs, sampled from culture after CMV antigen stimulation. The CDR3 region is CASSPPPGTDPGLAYTE.